These T cell receptor beta chains were read from a single sample in a study of T cell responses to AZD1222 COVID-19 vaccine. Only in-frame clones appear in the TCRdb table, and some are missing; sequencing was by immunoSEQ multiplex PCR. The sample contains around 120,000 clones, 80% to 95% of which appear only once. Sequencing used peripheral blood, obtained on day 0 of AZD1222 vaccination. These receptors all stem from an adult in good health. Each CDR3 is given with its conserved first and last residue. A D gene is named only where the DNA matches it firmly. Where a row states a size, it is once, few, many or the class of an expanded clone; other rows omit it.

abundance | j_gene | v_gene | d_gene | CDR3nt | CDR3aa
. | TRBJ2-1 | TRBV5-6 | . | TGTGCCAGCAGCTCCGACCAGAGCTCCTACAATGAGCAGTTCTTC | CASSSDQSSYNEQFF
. | TRBJ1-3 | TRBV6-7 | TRBD1 | TGTGCCAGCAGTCGACAGGGCCCCACTGGAAACACCATATATTTT | CASSRQGPTGNTIYF
. | TRBJ2-1 | TRBV4-1 | TRBD2 | TGCGCCAGCAGCCAAGTCTATATGCGGGAGAGCTCCTACAATGAGCAGTTCTTC | CASSQVYMRESSYNEQFF
. | TRBJ2-3 | TRBV3-1/TRBV3-2 | TRBD2 | TGTGCCAGCAGCCATGGACTAGTTGGCCTTACAGATACGCAGTATTTT | CASSHGLVGLTDTQYF
. | TRBJ1-3 | TRBV6-5 | . | TGTGCCAGCAGTCCCCCCGGGGGTTCTGGAAACACCATATATTTT | CASSPPGGSGNTIYF
. | TRBJ2-3 | TRBV5-1 | . | TGCGCCAGCAGCTTGGGTCCCTCCGTAGAAGCGGATACGCAGTATTTT | CASSLGPSVEADTQYF
. | TRBJ1-2 | TRBV28 | . | TGTGCCAGCAGTCCCGGGACCGGGAGTGAGTATGGCTACACCTTC | CASSPGTGSEYGYTF
. | TRBJ2-5 | TRBV6-4 | TRBD1 | TGTGCCAGCAGTGCGACGTATTTAAGCCGGGACAGTCCCCAGTACTTC | CASSATYLSRDSPQYF
. | TRBJ2-7 | TRBV27 | . | TGTGCCAGCAGTTTGGGTCGTACCTACGAGCAGTACTTC | CASSLGRTYEQYF
once | TRBJ2-3 | TRBV5-5 | TRBD2 | TGTGCCAGCAGCTTCTTTAGCGGGAAAGACACAGATACGCAGTATTTT | CASSFFSGKDTDTQYF
. | TRBJ2-1 | TRBV5-8 | TRBD2 | TGTGCCAGCAGCTTGGTAGGGACTAGCAGGTACAATGAGCAGTTCTTC | CASSLVGTSRYNEQFF
. | TRBJ1-5 | TRBV10-3 | TRBD1 | TGTGCCATCAGTGAAGAGGGACAGGGACTTGGTCAGCCCCAGCATTTT | CAISEEGQGLGQPQHF
. | TRBJ1-1 | TRBV7-8 | . | TGTGCCAGCAGCTTGGGACGAACTGAAGCTTTCTTT | CASSLGRTEAFF
. | TRBJ2-7 | TRBV10-2 | . | TGCGCCAGCAGTCATCCGACAGTGACCTACGAGCAGTACTTC | CASSHPTVTYEQYF
once | TRBJ1-2 | TRBV18 | . | TGTGCCAGCTCACCACCTCGGATAAGCTATGGCTACACCTTC | CASSPPRISYGYTF
. | TRBJ1-4 | TRBV11-2 | . | TGTGCCAGCAGCTTAGACACTATAGATAGTGAGGGGAATGAAAAACTGTTTTTT | CASSLDTIDSEGNEKLFF
. | TRBJ1-1 | TRBV19 | TRBD1 | TGTGCCAGTAGTATTCGAGGACAGGGGAACACTGAAGCTTTCTTT | CASSIRGQGNTEAFF
once | TRBJ2-1 | TRBV9 | . | TGTGCCAGCAGCGTAGTGGGTAGCGGATACAATGAGCAGTTCTTC | CASSVVGSGYNEQFF
once | TRBJ1-2 | TRBV7-2 | TRBD1 | TGTGCCAGCAGCCGCACCGGGACAGAGAGCTATGGCTACACCTTC | CASSRTGTESYGYTF
. | TRBJ2-7 | TRBV5-6 | . | TGTGCCAGCAGCGAGGACGCCTCATCCTACGAGCAGTACTTC | CASSEDASSYEQYF
. | TRBJ1-2 | TRBV29-1 | . | TGCAGCGTTGAAACCGGGACAAGCTATGGCTACACCTTC | CSVETGTSYGYTF
. | TRBJ2-1 | TRBV5-1 | . | TGCGCCAGCAGCGCGGGCTCCTACAATGAGCAGTTCTTC | CASSAGSYNEQFF
. | TRBJ1-1 | TRBV4-3 | . | TGCGCCAGCAGCCAAGATCGGGGCAGGGCGAAAAGAGCTTTCTTT | CASSQDRGRAKRAFF
. | TRBJ1-1 | TRBV6-5 | . | TGTGCCAGCTCCGGGACACCTATTGGGGACACTGAAGCTTTCTTT | CASSGTPIGDTEAFF
. | TRBJ1-2 | TRBV9 | TRBD1 | TGTGCCAGCAGCGTAGAATCCCCTGACAGGGCTTCGGGCTACACCTTC | CASSVESPDRASGYTF
. | TRBJ1-1 | TRBV28 | . | TGTGCCAGCAGGACCCGGAGCAGCATGAACACTGAAGCTTTCTTT | CASRTRSSMNTEAFF
. | TRBJ2-6 | TRBV6-2/TRBV6-3 | . | TGTGCCAGCAGTGCGGGGGACAGGTACTCTGGGGCCAACGTCCTGACTTTC | CASSAGDRYSGANVLTF
once | TRBJ1-5 | TRBV30 | TRBD1 | TGTGCCTTGGACAGGGGAAGCAATCAGCCCCAGCATTTT | CALDRGSNQPQHF
. | TRBJ1-4 | TRBV27 | . | TGTGCCAGCAGTTTATCGAGCCAGGGGACTAATGAAAAACTGTTTTTT | CASSLSSQGTNEKLFF
. | TRBJ1-3 | TRBV5-1 | . | TGCGCCAGCAGCTACAGCTCCTCTGGAAACACCATATATTTT | CASSYSSSGNTIYF
. | TRBJ2-7 | TRBV6-2/TRBV6-3 | TRBD1 | TGTGCCAGCAGTTCGGACAGGGGGCCCTACGAGCAGTACTTC | CASSSDRGPYEQYF
. | TRBJ1-2 | TRBV9 | . | TGTGCCAGCACCTCACAGAGCTCTAACTATGGCTACACCTTC | CASTSQSSNYGYTF
. | TRBJ1-2 | TRBV11-2 | . | TGTGCCAGCAGCTTATTTACAGGAAGTATCTCTAACTATGGCTACACCTTC | CASSLFTGSISNYGYTF
. | TRBJ2-7 | TRBV7-2 | TRBD1 | TGTGCCAGCAGCAAAGCCGGGACAGGGGTCTACGAGCAGTACTTC | CASSKAGTGVYEQYF
. | TRBJ2-2 | TRBV2 | . | TGTGCCAGCAGACCCCTTGGGCAGAACACCGGGGAGCTGTTTTTT | CASRPLGQNTGELFF
few | TRBJ1-5 | TRBV6-1 | . | TGTGCCAGCAGTGTTGTGGCAGGGCTGCTATATAGCAATCAGCCCCAGCATTTT | CASSVVAGLLYSNQPQHF
. | TRBJ2-5 | TRBV24-1 | . | TGTGCCACCAGTGGTGGGGGTTTGGAGACCCAGTACTTC | CATSGGGLETQYF
. | TRBJ2-2 | TRBV2 | TRBD2 | TGTGCCAGCAGTGTTTGGGACTACGGTTCCGGGGAGCTGTTTTTT | CASSVWDYGSGELFF
. | TRBJ2-2 | TRBV6-4 | . | TGTGCCAGCAGCGATTCCCGGGACGGCCCTAACACCGGGGAGCTGTTTTTT | CASSDSRDGPNTGELFF
. | TRBJ1-1 | TRBV19 | . | TGTGCCAGTAGGCGGGGCACTGAAGCTTTCTTT | CASRRGTEAFF
. | TRBJ1-2 | TRBV5-8 | TRBD1 | TGTGCCAGCAGTCAAGACAGGGTCAGGGGGGGCTACACCTTC | CASSQDRVRGGYTF
. | TRBJ1-4 | TRBV4-3 | . | TGCGCCAGCAGCCAAGTTCTTGGGAATAATGAAAAACTGTTTTTT | CASSQVLGNNEKLFF
. | TRBJ1-6 | TRBV10-1 | . | TGCGCCAGCAACGGGGAATGGGGTTCACCCCTCCACTTT | CASNGEWGSPLHF
few | TRBJ2-4 | TRBV18 | . | TGTGCCAGCTCACCACCGGAGTCAGGGCAAACCAAAAACATTCAGTACTTC | CASSPPESGQTKNIQYF
few | TRBJ1-2 | TRBV9 | TRBD1 | TGTGCCAGCAGCCACCGTCCCACGCGGACAGGGGGGGGCCTTGGCTACACCTTC | CASSHRPTRTGGGLGYTF
once | TRBJ2-1 | TRBV11-2 | TRBD1 | TGTGCCAGCAGCCCTCTCAGACAGGGGCAAATGTACAATGAGCAGTTCTTC | CASSPLRQGQMYNEQFF
. | TRBJ1-5 | TRBV4-3 | . | TGCGCCAGCAGCCAAGTCATACAGGCTCTCGGAAGCAATCAGCCCCAGCATTTT | CASSQVIQALGSNQPQHF
. | TRBJ1-4 | TRBV9 | . | TGTGCCAGCAGCGCAGGGGCAGGGTCTAATGAAAAACTGTTTTTT | CASSAGAGSNEKLFF
. | TRBJ2-4 | TRBV30 | TRBD2 | TGTGCCTGGAGTCAGGGGGGACTAGCGGGAAACATTCAGTACTTC | CAWSQGGLAGNIQYF
. | TRBJ1-2 | TRBV27 | . | TGTGCCAGCAGTTTAGGCAGGGGAGGCTATGGCTACACCTTC | CASSLGRGGYGYTF
. | TRBJ1-6 | TRBV6-1 | . | TGTGCCAGCAGTGAAATACAGGGCTCAAGGAGTAATTCACCCCTCCACTTT | CASSEIQGSRSNSPLHF
. | TRBJ1-1 | TRBV5-5 | TRBD1 | TGTGCCAGCAGCTGGACAGGGGACACTGAAGCTTTCTTT | CASSWTGDTEAFF